This T cell receptor (beta chain) was captured in a study of identical twins. The CDR3 has 13 residues. The germline gives CDR1 MNHNS, CDR2 SASEGT. Trimming stripped 11 bases from V and 3 bases from J, with 17 bases between. Template switching supplied a universal primer site; unique molecular identifiers were carried on the cDNA. From the 5' RACE reads, TCRdb called clonotypes with MiXCR, one entry per CDR3 protein. This repertoire shows about 470,000 distinct CDR3 sequences, 24% found once; its top ten account for 2.9%. The data were also submitted as part of a second study, on T cells expressing NK-cell markers. As that report states: Sequencing covered eight donors, seven HCMV-seropositive and one seronegative.

This sequence was found in a woman aged 18-29 years in good health. Sequencing was carried out using CD4+ T cells sorted from blood. The chain uses TRBV6-1 and TRBJ2-7; D is unresolved. The CDR3 loop is CAAGDPVSYEQYF. The CDR3 nucleotides are TGTGCCGCCGGAGATCCAGTCAGCTACGAGCAGTACTTC.